This note documents a single T cell receptor (beta chain) sequence. Its target is unknown. The data belong to a study of CD8 T cells in Susac syndrome. Points from the study as a whole: As the study acknowledged, the number of individuals who were part of its TCR sequencing and HLA analysis was relatively small.

Reverse transcription of roughly 0.5 to 1 ug RNA was carried out with random hexamers. Multiplex immunoSEQ PCR targeted 54 Vbeta and 13 Jbeta TCR beta segments. One entry per CDR3 protein, called by TCRdb with MiXCR from the immunoSEQ multiplex PCR reads. The table records tens of thousands of distinct CDR3 sequences, approximately 93% of them present only once. CD8+ and CD4+ blood T cells underwent TCR beta sequencing. TEMRA cells were enriched by FACS, while CD8+ and CD4+ T cells were obtained through a negative isolation that was performed magnetically. The source material was CD8+ T cells from PBMCs. The origin of this receptor is a human donor with multiple sclerosis.

The DNA of the CDR3 is TGTGCCAGCAGTGTCAGCGGGGGGAGCCAAGAGACCCAGTACTTC. Translated, it gives CASSVSGGSQETQYF. The V and J genes are TRBV6-4 and TRBJ2-5, with TRBD2 matching 9 bases. This CDR3 spans 15 amino acids. Germline V CDR1 and CDR2: MRHNA, SNTAGT. With 4 bases clipped from V and 1 base from J, the junction kept 4 bases outside the gene matches.